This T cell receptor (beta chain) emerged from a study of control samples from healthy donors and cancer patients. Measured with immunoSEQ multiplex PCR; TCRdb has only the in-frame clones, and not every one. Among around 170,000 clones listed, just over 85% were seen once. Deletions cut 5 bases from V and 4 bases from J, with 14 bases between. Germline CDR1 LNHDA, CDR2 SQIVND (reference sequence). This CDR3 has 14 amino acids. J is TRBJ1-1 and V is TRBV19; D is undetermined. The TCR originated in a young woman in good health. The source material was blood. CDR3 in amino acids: CASSLSEGRTEAFF. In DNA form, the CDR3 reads TGTGCCAGTAGTCTCTCCGAAGGGCGCACTGAAGCTTTCTTT.